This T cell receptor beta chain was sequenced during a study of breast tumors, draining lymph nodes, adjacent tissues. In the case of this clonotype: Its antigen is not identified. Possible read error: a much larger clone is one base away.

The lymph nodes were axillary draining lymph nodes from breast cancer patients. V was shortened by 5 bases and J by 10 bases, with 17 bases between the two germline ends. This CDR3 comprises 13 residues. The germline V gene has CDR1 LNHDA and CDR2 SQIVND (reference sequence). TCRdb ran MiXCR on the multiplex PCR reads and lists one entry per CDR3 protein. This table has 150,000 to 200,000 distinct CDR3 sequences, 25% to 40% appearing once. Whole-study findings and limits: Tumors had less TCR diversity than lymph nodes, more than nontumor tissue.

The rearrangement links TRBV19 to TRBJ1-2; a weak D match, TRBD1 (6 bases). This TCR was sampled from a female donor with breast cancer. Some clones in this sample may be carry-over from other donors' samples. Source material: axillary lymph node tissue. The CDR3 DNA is TGTGCCAGTAGTTCTAGATCCGGGACATCCTACACCTTC. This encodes CASSSRSGTSYTF. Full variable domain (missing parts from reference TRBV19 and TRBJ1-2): DGGITQSPKYLFRKEGQNVTLSCEQNLNHDAMYWYRQDPGQGLRLIYYSQIVNDFQKGDIAEGYSVSREKKESFPLTVTSAQKNPTAFYLCASSSRSGTSYTFGSGTRLTVV.